Presented here are 15 T cell receptor beta chains from one specimen sequenced in a study of cytomegalovirus exposure and HLA in healthy donors. The PCR contained 60 Vbeta and 13 Jbeta primers. The method was immunoSEQ multiplex PCR; TCRdb's version includes in-frame clones alone and lacks a portion of them. The sample comprises 150,000 or so clones, about 82% of which are singletons, and approximately 0.76% rests with the top ten. The sequenced sample consisted of PBMCs. The receptors come from a female donor in good health and CMV-seronegative.

The rearrangement uses TRBV29-1 and TRBJ1-5; 8 nucleotides match TRBD1. CDR1 is SQVTM and CDR2 is ANQGSEA in the germline V gene. CDR3 length: 12 amino acids. Trimming cost V 7 bases and J 5 bases; bases outside gene matches: 4. CDR3 residues: CSASTGDQPQHF. Here the CDR3 DNA reads TGCAGCGCCTCGACAGGGGATCAGCCCCAGCATTTT.

There are a few counts of this clone. This chain links TRBV5-4 with TRBJ1-1; TRBD1 is a possible D gene (5 bases). The germline V and J ends were trimmed by 5 bases and 4 bases, with 9 bases remaining between them. Per germline, CDR1 SGHNT and CDR2 YYREEE (reference sequence). CDR3 length: 12 residues. The CDR3 DNA reads TGTGCCAGCAGTGGGGGGGGCACTGAAGCTTTCTTT. Amino acid sequence: CASSGGGTEAFF.

This rearrangement joins TRBV28 to TRBJ1-3; D gene unclear. The CDR3 runs 16 residues. The V gene's germline CDR1 is MDHEN and CDR2 SYDVKM. V dropped 2 bases and J dropped 0 bases, with 11 bases sitting between them. The CDR3 DNA reads as TGTGCCAGCAGTTTACGTCCAGAAACCTCTGGAAACACCATATATTTT. It encodes CASSLRPETSGNTIYF.

The CDR3 region has the DNA TGTGCCAGCACCGGACAGGGGCGAGGCACTGAAGCTTTCTTT. Translation gives CASTGQGRGTEAFF. The V gene is TRBV2, the J gene TRBJ1-1, with 9 positions matching TRBD1. Trimming at V came to 7 bases and at J to 4 bases, leaving 7 bases not matched to a gene. This CDR3 contains 14 residues. The V gene's germline CDR1 is SNHLY and CDR2 FYNNEI.

V usage is TRBV30 and J usage is TRBJ1-4, with 7 bases matching TRBD1. Trimming cost V 6 bases and J 7 bases; bases outside gene matches: 8. The CDR3 contains 13 residues. Germline CDR1 GTSNPN, CDR2 SVGIG (reference sequence). DNA for the CDR3: TGTGCCTGCCCAGAGGGGGCTACTGAAAAACTGTTTTTT. It yields the protein CACPEGATEKLFF.

V is TRBV19 and J is TRBJ1-2; TRBD1 aligns across 10 bases. The germline gives CDR1 LNHDA, CDR2 SQIVND (reference sequence). V dropped 3 bases and J dropped 5; count of bases not matched to a gene: 3. The CDR3 is 14 amino acids. The CDR3 DNA reads TGTGCCAGTAGTATGGGGACAGGGGTGTATGGCTACACCTTC. This sequence encodes CASSMGTGVYGYTF.

This chain connects TRBV29-1 to TRBJ1-4; 7 nucleotides match TRBD1. This CDR3 is 14 amino acids long. Germline-derived CDR1 and CDR2 are SQVTM and ANQGSEA. V was pared by 5 bases and J by 7 bases, with 10 bases of the junction left unmatched. Written as DNA, the CDR3 is TGCAGCGTTTCTGCCGGGACAGCGGTTGAAAAACTGTTTTTT. It is translated as CSVSAGTAVEKLFF.

This clone was observed a few times. The CDR3 sequence is CASSQSADTQYF. The DNA for the CDR3 is TGTGCCAGCAGCCAAAGCGCAGATACGCAGTATTTT. The chain combines TRBV5-4 with TRBJ2-3; D is ambiguous. V was cut by 4 bases and J by 4 bases, with 7 bases left in between. This CDR3 has 12 amino acids. From germline, CDR1 is SGHNT and CDR2 YYREEE (reference sequence).

The gene calls are TRBV6-5 and TRBJ2-3; 10 bases agree with TRBD2. Trimming took 3 bases from V and 3 from J; bases not matched to a gene: 6. CDR1 and CDR2 from the germline V gene are MNHEY and SVGAGI. CDR3 length: 16 residues. The CDR3 DNA is TGTGCCAGCAGTTATTGGAGCGGGGGGGTTACAGATACGCAGTATTTT. It encodes CASSYWSGGVTDTQYF.

The CDR3 protein is CASSWGQMNTEAFF. The CDR3 bases are TGTGCCAGCAGTTGGGGACAGATGAACACTGAAGCTTTCTTT. This chain links TRBV27 with TRBJ1-1; TRBD1 aligns across 7 bases. Trimming at V came to 4 bases and at J to 0 bases, leaving 2 bases not matched to a gene. The length of the CDR3 is 14 residues. The germline V gene encodes CDR1 MNHEY and CDR2 SMNVEV (reference sequence).

This clone was counted only a few times. The chain is built from TRBV6-5 and TRBJ1-6; no firm D call. CDR3 length equals 14 residues. Trimming shortened V by 4 bases and J by 7 bases, and 11 bases separated the two germline ends. The germline V gene has CDR1 MNHEY and CDR2 SVGAGI. The CDR3 nucleotides are TGTGCCAGCAGTTTACCACTGGGCAATTCACCCCTCCACTTT. It specifies CASSLPLGNSPLHF.

The chain employs TRBV29-1 and TRBJ2-5, with 7 bases aligning to TRBD1. CDR1 is SQVTM and CDR2 is ANQGSEA in the germline V gene. With 6 bases clipped from V and 4 bases from J, the junction kept 8 bases outside the gene matches. CDR3 length equals 13 residues. The CDR3 DNA reads as TGCAGCGTGGCTGACAGGGTTGGAGAGACCCAGTACTTC. Translating it yields CSVADRVGETQYF. The variable domain in full, completed from reference TRBV29-1 and TRBJ2-5, reads SAVISQKPSRDICQRGTSLTIQCQVDSQVTMMFWYRQQPGQSLTLIATANQGSEATYESGFVIDKFPISRPNLTFSTLTVSNMSPEDSSIYLCSVADRVGETQYFGPGTRLLVL.

The chain employs TRBV19 and TRBJ1-4; D gene ambiguous. Trimming took off 7 bases at V and 6 bases at J, with 18 bases between the two ends. Germline lookup yields CDR1 LNHDA and CDR2 SQIVND (reference sequence). The CDR3 covers 15 residues. The CDR3 nucleotides are TGTGCCAGTAAGAGGTTAGGCTTAGGTGATGAAAAACTGTTTTTT. Its translation: CASKRLGLGDEKLFF. Full variable domain (remainder filled in from reference TRBV19 and TRBJ1-4): DGGITQSPKYLFRKEGQNVTLSCEQNLNHDAMYWYRQDPGQGLRLIYYSQIVNDFQKGDIAEGYSVSREKKESFPLTVTSAQKNPTAFYLCASKRLGLGDEKLFFGSGTQLSVL.

This clone was picked up one time. The chain uses TRBV21-1 and TRBJ2-5; TRBD2 reflects the table's D call only, with no check against the DNA. TRBV21-1 is assigned pseudogene status. The CDR3 runs to 13 residues. The CDR3 DNA sequence: TGTGCCAGCAGCGGGGGGGGGTCGGAGACCCAGTACTTC. It is translated as CASSGGGSETQYF.

V and J are TRBV7-3 and TRBJ2-3, with D perhaps matching TRBD1 (6 bases). This CDR3 is built from 15 residues. From germline, CDR1 is SGHTA and CDR2 FQGTGA. The V end was cut by 5 bases, the J end by 6 bases, with 18 bases between. The CDR3 loop is CASSQGQGPGDTQYF. The CDR3 bases are TGTGCCAGCAGCCAAGGGCAGGGGCCAGGGGATACGCAGTATTTT. The full variable domain, completed using reference TRBV7-3 and TRBJ2-3, is GAGVSQTPSNKVTEKGKYVELRCDPISGHTALYWYRQSLGQGPEFLIYFQGTGAADDSGLPNDRFFAVRPEGSVSTLKIQRTERGDSAVYLCASSQGQGPGDTQYFGPGTRLTVL.